This entry features one T cell receptor beta chain sequence. Its antigen is still unknown. Since all of the isolated RNA was reverse transcribed, expressed TCRB transcripts were what got sequenced. Profiled with immunoSEQ multiplex PCR; TCRdb holds only in-frame clones, not every one. The data hold some 900,000 clones, with roughly 15% observed a single time. This sample is drawn from a study of beta chain features in type 1 diabetes. Points from the study as a whole: Researchers cautioned that cDNA sequencing could over-represent cells with high TCR expression.

Germline lookup yields CDR1 MDHEN and CDR2 SYDVKM. CDR3 length: 14 residues. Trimming took off 10 bases at V and 4 bases at J, with 20 bases between the two ends. V gene TRBV28 combines with J gene TRBJ2-7, with a weak D call TRBD1 (7 bases). The sample comprised naive CD4+ T cells from blood. The receptor comes from a woman aged 18 to 35 in good health. The CDR3 nucleotides are TGTGCCACCCAGGGGGGTAGTCGGGTTTACGAGCAGTACTTC. Its translation is CATQGGSRVYEQYF.